Below, 11 T cell receptor beta chains from the same sample are listed, as sequenced in a study of blood T cell repertoires in COVID-19. TCRdb's table, derived via immunoSEQ multiplex PCR, lists solely in-frame clones and lacks some. Seen here are roughly 140,000 clones, 85% observed once, and the top ten hold 6.2%. The specimen sequenced was PBMCs or T cells enriched from blood (not recorded which). The receptors were sampled from a woman between 35 and 50 years old who had recovered from COVID-19.

V and J are TRBV19 and TRBJ1-1; D gene unclear. The CDR3 is made up of 13 amino acids. The germline V gene encodes CDR1 LNHDA and CDR2 SQIVND (reference sequence). V lost 3 bases, J lost 3 bases, and 8 bases lay in between. The CDR3 nucleotides read TGTGCCAGTAGTATTGCAGATTACACTGAAGCTTTCTTT. This codes for CASSIADYTEAFF. Together with reference TRBV19 and TRBJ1-1, the CDR3 gives the full variable domain: DGGITQSPKYLFRKEGQNVTLSCEQNLNHDAMYWYRQDPGQGLRLIYYSQIVNDFQKGDIAEGYSVSREKKESFPLTVTSAQKNPTAFYLCASSIADYTEAFFGQGTRLTVV.

V and J are TRBV19 and TRBJ1-1, with D hard to call. The CDR3 runs 13 residues. V lost 6 bases and J lost 1, with 9 bases in between. Germline V gene sequence: CDR1 LNHDA, CDR2 SQIVND (reference sequence). The CDR3 is CASSTTANTEAFF. For the CDR3, the DNA is TGTGCCAGTAGCACTACTGCGAACACTGAAGCTTTCTTT.

The CDR3, as DNA: TGCGCCAGCAGCCTCCTGACAGGCACAGATACGCAGTATTTT. Translating gives CASSLLTGTDTQYF. The chain combines TRBV4-1 with TRBJ2-3, with D perhaps matching TRBD1 (5 bases). Germline lookup yields CDR1 MGHRA and CDR2 YSYEKL. This CDR3 spans 14 amino acids. V was cut by 4 bases and J by 1 base, with 9 bases left in between.

The genes are TRBV11-2 and TRBJ1-1; 8 bases line up with TRBD1. The CDR3 spans 17 residues. Germline CDR1 and CDR2: SGHAT and FQNNGV. With V trimmed by 5 bases and J by 1 base, 12 bases remained unmatched. CDR3 loop: CASSPNPGQGPNTEAFF. CDR3 DNA: TGTGCCAGCAGCCCAAACCCCGGACAGGGACCGAACACTGAAGCTTTCTTT.

This clone turned up a few times. The gene calls are TRBV15 and TRBJ1-6, with TRBD1 matching 7 bases. Germline V lookup: CDR1 LNHNV, CDR2 YYDKDF (reference sequence). The CDR3 has 13 amino acids. The V gene end was trimmed by 6 bases and the J gene end by 8 bases; junction bases not matched to a gene: 4. In DNA form, the CDR3 reads TGTGCCACCAGGACAGGGTTGGATTCACCCCTCCACTTT. It codes for CATRTGLDSPLHF.

V and J are TRBV6-5 and TRBJ1-1, with TRBD1 as a possible D gene (5 bases). The CDR3 is made up of 14 amino acids. Germline loops: CDR1 MNHEY, CDR2 SVGAGI. V shed 3 bases and J shed 0 bases, with 8 bases lying between them. CDR3 in DNA: TGTGCCAGCAGTTATGGCAGGGTGAACACTGAAGCTTTCTTT. It codes for CASSYGRVNTEAFF.

With regard to this clone: The junction and the germline gene differ at one end; a read error may be behind it. This chain joins TRBV2 and TRBJ1-1; D perhaps matches TRBD1 (5 bases). Germline V gene lookup returns CDR1 SNHLY and CDR2 FYNNEI. The CDR3 totals 13 residues. The CDR3, as DNA: TGTGCCAGCAGGGAAGGGGAGAGTACTGAAGCTTTCTTT. This sequence encodes CASREGESTEAFF.

The rearrangement joins TRBV5-6 to TRBJ1-1; D perhaps matches TRBD1 (5 bases). Germline V gene lookup returns CDR1 SGHDT and CDR2 YYEEEE. The CDR3 is 17 amino acids. Trimming left V 0 bases short and J 0 bases short, with 15 bases between. The DNA for the CDR3 is TGTGCCAGCAGCTTGGGAGCCACAGGCCCAGTGAACACTGAAGCTTTCTTT. It translates to CASSLGATGPVNTEAFF.

V and J are TRBV6-1 and TRBJ1-3; 8 nucleotides line up with TRBD1. J was trimmed by 0 bases and V by 4 bases; bases with no gene match: 11. The germline gives CDR1 MNHNS, CDR2 SASEGT. The CDR3 extends over 18 amino acids. The CDR3 DNA reads TGTGCCAGCAGTGCCTTCCCGGGACAGGTTAACTCTGGAAACACCATATATTTT. Protein sequence: CASSAFPGQVNSGNTIYF.

This clone has a single count. The chain links TRBV5-6 to TRBJ1-2; the D gene is possibly TRBD1 (5 bases). CDR1 SGHDT and CDR2 YYEEEE come from the germline V gene. V was cut by 4 bases and J by 5 bases, with 18 bases left in between. CDR3 length equals 15 residues. CDR3 bases: TGTGCCAGCAGCCAGCACGGGGGTAACCTGTATGGCTACACCTTC. Its protein product is CASSQHGGNLYGYTF.

The chain carries TRBV27 and TRBJ2-7; 9 nucleotides line up with TRBD1. Germline V gene sequence: CDR1 MNHEY, CDR2 SMNVEV (reference sequence). Trimming at V came to 5 bases and at J to 3 bases, leaving 8 bases not matched to a gene. CDR3 length equals 15 residues. CDR3 residues: CASSLDRGLLYEQYF. The CDR3 DNA reads as TGTGCCAGCAGTCTGGACAGGGGTCTACTCTACGAGCAGTACTTC.